These T cell receptor beta chains were read from a single sample in a study of cytotoxic CD8 clonotypes in ibrutinib-treated CLL. Measured with immunoSEQ multiplex PCR; TCRdb has only the in-frame clones, and not every one. The sample holds some 300,000 clones, roughly 79% seen once. This specimen was PBMCs, taken before ibrutinib treatment. The receptor source for this set is a human donor with chronic lymphocytic leukemia. CDR3s include the opening cysteine and the closing phenylalanine or tryptophan. D genes are given only for firm matches. Size values are once, few and many counts, or a class for expanded clones, and some rows have none.

v_call	clone_size	d_call	j_call	cdr3_nt	cdr3_aa
TRBV27	.	.	TRBJ1-5	TGTGCCAGCAGTTTCGTGGCTGGCAATCAGCCCCAGCATTTT	CASSFVAGNQPQHF
TRBV25-1	.	TRBD1	TRBJ1-1	TGTGCCAGCAGACCGGACAGGGGCACTGAAGCTTTCTTT	CASRPDRGTEAFF
TRBV4-1	.	TRBD2	TRBJ2-7	TGCGCCAGCAGCCAAGGGGGAGCGGGAGTAGCCTACGAGCAGTACTTC	CASSQGGAGVAYEQYF
TRBV4-2	.	TRBD2	TRBJ2-3	TGTGCCAGCAGCCAAGGTGGTAGCGGGGAAAACACAGATACGCAGTATTTT	CASSQGGSGENTDTQYF
TRBV19	.	.	TRBJ1-2	TGTGCCAGTAGTATACACGACAGTACCTATGGCTACACCTTC	CASSIHDSTYGYTF
TRBV7-8	few	TRBD1	TRBJ2-7	TGTGCCAGCAGTGCCACAGGGGGCGCGATCAACGAGCAGTACTTC	CASSATGGAINEQYF
TRBV10-3	few	.	TRBJ1-5	TGTGCCATCAGTGAGAGCGGGAGCGGCAATCAGCCCCAGCATTTT	CAISESGSGNQPQHF
TRBV2	.	TRBD1	TRBJ2-1	TGTGCCAGCAGTCTCAGGGGGCAATTGTACAATGAGCAGTTCTTC	CASSLRGQLYNEQFF
TRBV29-1	once	.	TRBJ1-4	TGCAGCGTTGAAGACGGCGGAAAACTGTTTTTT	CSVEDGGKLFF
TRBV15	.	.	TRBJ2-7	TGTGCCACCAGCCGAGGGGGGCCCGGCGAGCAGTACTTC	CATSRGGPGEQYF
TRBV15	few	.	TRBJ2-7	TGTGCCACCGGGGCGACTCGGCCGGGGGACGAGCAGTACTTC	CATGATRPGDEQYF
TRBV5-4	.	TRBD2	TRBJ2-7	TGTGCCAGCAGCTCCGGACTAGCGGGAGCCTACGAGCAGTACTTC	CASSSGLAGAYEQYF
TRBV5-1	few	TRBD1	TRBJ2-1	TGCGCCAGCAGCACTGGACAGGGGACCACAATGAGGGAGTTCTTC	CASSTGQGTTMREFF
TRBV21-1	.	.	TRBJ1-1	TGTGCCAGCAGAAACAGTTTGAACACTGAAGCTTTCTTT	CASRNSLNTEAFF
TRBV14	.	TRBD2	TRBJ2-1	TGTGCCAGCAGCCAAACTCTAGCGGGAGGGAAGTATGAGCAGTTCTTC	CASSQTLAGGKYEQFF
TRBV19	few	.	TRBJ1-2	TGTGCCAGTAGTACCCCTACAGGGAACTATGGCTACACCTTC	CASSTPTGNYGYTF
TRBV21-1	.	.	TRBJ2-7	TGTGCCAGCAGCTCCAACAGTAGGACAGGATACTACGAGCAGTACTTC	CASSSNSRTGYYEQYF
TRBV19	.	.	TRBJ1-5	TGTGCCAGTAGTATACCCCAGGGTCGGCTTTCTCAGCCCCAGCATTTT	CASSIPQGRLSQPQHF
TRBV28	.	TRBD1	TRBJ1-2	TGTGCCAGCAGTTCGGGGACAGGCATCTTGAAGGGCTACACCTTC	CASSSGTGILKGYTF
TRBV5-4	once	.	TRBJ2-7	TGTGCCAGCAGCTCGACGACAGTCTCCTACGAGCAGTACTTC	CASSSTTVSYEQYF
TRBV6-5	.	.	TRBJ2-1	TGTGCCAGCAGTTTTCCGGGGAATGAGCAGTTCTTC	CASSFPGNEQFF
TRBV6-5	few	.	TRBJ2-7	TGTGCCAGCAGTTACTCGGGCGCGTACGAGCAGTACTTC	CASSYSGAYEQYF
TRBV19	.	TRBD2	TRBJ2-2	TGTGCCAGTAGTAGTCTAGCGGGATACACCGGGGAGCTGTTTTTT	CASSSLAGYTGELFF
TRBV6-5	.	.	TRBJ2-2	TGTGCCAGCGGTGGACCTCGAGAGAGCGGGGAGCTGTTTTTT	CASGGPRESGELFF
TRBV7-9	.	.	TRBJ1-1	TGTGCCAGCAGCTTGAAGTTGATGCAGAGTACTGAAGCTTTCTTT	CASSLKLMQSTEAFF
TRBV7-2	.	.	TRBJ2-1	TGTGCCAGCAGCTTAGTCGCAGGGGACTACAATGAGCAGTTCTTC	CASSLVAGDYNEQFF
TRBV15	.	.	TRBJ2-7	TGTGCCACCAGCAGAGATTTGGGGTTCGAGCAGTACTTC	CATSRDLGFEQYF
TRBV7-6	.	.	TRBJ2-3	TGTGCCAGCAGCGAGAAGGCGGGGCTAGAGGGATCAGATACGCAGTATTTT	CASSEKAGLEGSDTQYF
TRBV7-9	.	.	TRBJ1-2	TGTGCCAGCAGCTTAGGAAGGGGGACCGGCTACACCTTC	CASSLGRGTGYTF
TRBV7-9	.	TRBD1	TRBJ1-2	TGTGCCAGCAGCCCCAGACAGGGACTTAACTATGGCTACACCTTC	CASSPRQGLNYGYTF
TRBV2	.	.	TRBJ2-7	TGTGCCAGCAGTGTGGACAGCCTAATCTCCTACGAGCAGTACTTC	CASSVDSLISYEQYF